This passage covers 27 T cell receptor beta chains from one sample sequenced in a study of T-cell reconstitution after alpha-beta-depleted transplantation in children. Unique molecular identifiers were used in preparing the TCRbeta library. TCRdb reprocessed the PCR reads via MiXCR and lists one record per CDR3 protein. The sample comprises around 500,000 distinct CDR3 sequences, 20% to 25% of which are singletons, and 11% to 15% rests with the top ten. The sequences come from PBMCs, mostly from graft donor cells, collected 360 days after TCRalphabeta/CD19-depleted stem cell transplant. The receptors originated from a boy younger than two who had a stem cell transplant for acute myeloid leukemia, so the T cells may come from the graft donor.

This clonotype was picked up a small number of times. The chain links TRBV20-1 to TRBJ1-2; D is perhaps TRBD1 (6 bases). Germline lookup yields CDR1 DFQATT and CDR2 SNEGSKA (reference sequence). This CDR3 spans 13 amino acids. The V end was cut by 8 bases, the J end by 1 base, with 14 bases between. The CDR3 protein is CSTEGGINYGYTF. CDR3 nucleotides: TGCAGTACGGAGGGGGGAATTAACTATGGCTACACCTTC.

This sequence joins TRBV5-5 and TRBJ2-7, with D perhaps matching TRBD1 or TRBD2 (6 bases each). The ends were cut back, 0 bases at V and 7 bases at J, with 14 bases in the middle. The CDR3 spans 14 residues. Germline V CDR1 and CDR2: SGHKS, YYEKEE (reference sequence). CDR3 in DNA: TGTGCCAGCAGCTTGGTAGGGGGTGCGGGGGAGCAGTACTTC. Translated: CASSLVGGAGEQYF.

This clonotype was observed many times. The chain has TRBV18 and TRBJ1-4; D remains ambiguous. Trimming removed 2 bases from V and 13 bases from J, with 17 bases in between. CDR1 and CDR2 from the germline V gene are KGHSH and LQKENI. The CDR3 has 14 amino acids. The CDR3 DNA is TGTGCCAGCTCACCAAATCAAGCAGGCCCGGGACTGTTTTTT. It is translated as CASSPNQAGPGLFF. The full variable domain, with the rest looked up from reference TRBV18 and TRBJ1-4, is NAGVMQNPRHLVRRRGQEARLRCSPMKGHSHVYWYRQLPEEGLKFMVYLQKENIIDESGMPKERFSAEFPKEGPSILRIQQVVRGDSAAYFCASSPNQAGPGLFFGSGTQLSVL.

This clonotype has more than one count but fewer than ten. The gene calls are TRBV9 and TRBJ1-2, with 9 bases matching TRBD1. Germline loops: CDR1 SGDLS, CDR2 YYNGEE. With 3 bases clipped from V and 4 bases from J, the junction kept 4 bases outside the gene matches. The CDR3 is made up of 14 amino acids. The CDR3 nucleotides are TGTGCCAGCAGCGGGGGACAGGGTGCCTATGGCTACACCTTC. It translates to CASSGGQGAYGYTF.

This clonotype was observed at least ten times. The chain carries TRBV6-5 and TRBJ2-5; 7 bases match TRBD1. Per germline, CDR1 MNHEY and CDR2 SVGAGI. The CDR3 runs 15 residues. The ends lost 1 base at V and 5 bases at J; junction bases unmatched: 7. CDR3 nucleotide sequence: TGTGCCAGCAGTTACTTAGGGGGCCTGTACGAGACCCAGTACTTC. Translated, it gives CASSYLGGLYETQYF.

The chain couples TRBV12-3 or TRBV12-4 to TRBJ1-2; 10 bases align to TRBD1. V was pared by 6 bases and J by 5 bases, with 9 bases of the junction left unmatched. This CDR3 is built from 15 residues. CDR3 region: CASRDPGTGAYGYTF. In nucleotides, the CDR3 is TGTGCCAGCAGAGATCCCGGGACAGGGGCTTATGGCTACACCTTC.

This clonotype was seen at least ten times. The chain is built from TRBV27 and TRBJ2-3, with D unresolved. The CDR3 covers 16 residues. Trimming stripped 6 bases from V and 1 base from J, with 17 bases between. CDR1 is MNHEY and CDR2 is SMNVEV in the germline V gene (reference sequence). Here the CDR3 DNA reads TGTGCCAGCAGCGGAACTACCCCTTTCGGCACAGATACGCAGTATTTT. It specifies CASSGTTPFGTDTQYF.

This clonotype was seen repeatedly, ten times or more. The gene calls are TRBV5-1 and TRBJ1-1; D call uncertain. Deletions cut 2 bases from V and 2 bases from J, with 7 bases between. Germline CDR1 SGHRS, CDR2 YFSETQ. This CDR3 has 13 residues. The CDR3 DNA sequence: TGCGCCAGCAGCTTTGCTCTCAACACTGAAGCTTTCTTT. Protein sequence: CASSFALNTEAFF.

The genes are TRBV7-8 and TRBJ2-7; 7 bases map to TRBD2. CDR1 is SGHVS and CDR2 is FQNEAQ in the germline V gene. The CDR3 is 11 residues long. V lost 10 bases to trimming and J lost 12 bases; unmatched junction nucleotides: 12. The CDR3 coding sequence is TGTGCCACCCTGATGGGAGGGGAGTCGTACTTC. Its protein is CATLMGGESYF.

This clonotype was seen a handful of times. The chain recombines TRBV20-1 with TRBJ1-5, with D unclear. V dropped 3 bases and J dropped 0 bases, with 3 bases sitting between them. CDR1 DFQATT and CDR2 SNEGSKA come from the germline V gene (reference sequence). The CDR3 extends over 12 amino acids. CDR3 coding DNA: TGCAGTGCTAGCTTTAGCAATCAGCCCCAGCATTTT. The encoded protein is CSASFSNQPQHF.

The V call is TRBV28, the J call TRBJ1-1, with D perhaps TRBD1 (6 bases). This CDR3 is built from 14 residues. Trimming shortened V by 7 bases and J by 4 bases, and 16 bases separated the two germline ends. The germline V gene encodes CDR1 MDHEN and CDR2 SYDVKM. CDR3 coding DNA: TGTGCCAGCACTCAAACAGGGTGGGGCACTGAAGCTTTCTTT. Protein product: CASTQTGWGTEAFF.

This clonotype showed up many times. The genes are TRBV12-3 or TRBV12-4 and TRBJ2-7; D remains unclear. This CDR3 spans 16 amino acids. Trimming took off 1 base at V and 0 bases at J, with 13 bases between the two ends. Here the CDR3 DNA reads TGTGCCAGCAGTTTAGGTAGGGCTTACAGCTCCTACGAGCAGTACGTC. It yields the protein CASSLGRAYSSYEQYV.

This clonotype was seen a handful of times. The V gene is TRBV5-1, the J gene TRBJ2-5; 10 bases line up with TRBD1. Per the germline V gene, CDR1 is SGHRS and CDR2 is YFSETQ. V was clipped by 0 bases and J by 5 bases; unmatched bases: 13. The CDR3 covers 18 residues. CDR3 coding DNA: TGCGCCAGCAGCTTGGGAGTGGGTGACAGGGGGCATACGGAGACCCAGTACTTC. It encodes CASSLGVGDRGHTETQYF.

The DNA of the CDR3 is TGTGCCAGCAGCGGGGTCCCACAAGAGACCCAGTACTTC. Translated, it gives CASSGVPQETQYF. This chain links TRBV2 with TRBJ2-5; D possibly corresponds to TRBD2 (5 bases). In germline, CDR1 is SNHLY, CDR2 FYNNEI. V was clipped by 6 bases and J by 2 bases, with 10 bases between them. The CDR3 covers 13 residues.

This clonotype was picked up many times. DNA for the CDR3: TGTGCCAGCACCGGGACGAGGGTAGCCTACAATGAGCAGTTCTTC. Protein: CASTGTRVAYNEQFF. This chain links TRBV6-2 or TRBV6-3 with TRBJ2-1; D might be TRBD1 or TRBD2, each matching 5 bases. Germline lookup yields CDR1 MNHEY and CDR2 SVGEGT. CDR3 size: 15 residues. Trimming cost V 7 bases and J 2 bases, with 15 bases left between them.

This clonotype has a count of ten or more. DNA of the CDR3: TGTGCCAGCAGTTACCCGACAGGGAACAGCTATGGCTACACCTTC. Translated: CASSYPTGNSYGYTF. The rearrangement uses TRBV6-5 and TRBJ1-2, with 7 bases aligning to TRBD1. The J segment lost 4 bases and the V segment lost 2 bases, leaving 7 bases of the junction unmatched. This CDR3 is built from 15 residues. Germline CDR1 is MNHEY and CDR2 is SVGAGI.

This clonotype was counted ten times or more. The chain employs TRBV4-2 and TRBJ2-5, with TRBD2 matching 11 bases. The germline V gene has CDR1 LGHNA and CDR2 YNFKEQ. The length of the CDR3 is 17 residues. V was pared by 2 bases and J by 5 bases, with 10 bases of the junction left unmatched. The CDR3 loop reads CASSQRARLAGSETQYF. The DNA for the CDR3 is TGTGCCAGCAGCCAAAGGGCTCGACTAGCGGGGAGTGAGACCCAGTACTTC.

This clonotype has at least ten counts. The V gene is TRBV20-1, the J gene TRBJ2-1; 8 bases line up with TRBD2. Germline CDR1 reads DFQATT; CDR2 reads SNEGSKA (reference sequence). Trimming removed 6 bases from V and 7 bases from J; junction bases left unmatched: 11. The CDR3 covers 14 residues. This CDR3 is CSALRAGGRNEQFF. The CDR3 bases are TGCAGTGCCCTGAGGGCGGGGGGTCGTAATGAGCAGTTCTTC.

In its sample, this clonotype was seen a few times. The rearrangement joins TRBV7-8 to TRBJ2-5; D gene unclear. The V gene lost 5 bases and the J gene lost 7 bases, with 20 bases spanning the gap. The CDR3 covers 15 residues. The germline V gene has CDR1 SGHVS and CDR2 FQNEAQ. CDR3 in DNA: TGTGCCAGCAGCCTACGGGCGTCCTCGGCCGTGACCCAGTACTTC. Residues: CASSLRASSAVTQYF.

This clonotype was recorded many times. This rearrangement joins TRBV7-9 to TRBJ2-1, with unresolved D. V was clipped by 1 base and J by 8 bases, with 15 bases between them. Germline V gene lookup returns CDR1 SEHNR and CDR2 FQNEAQ (reference sequence). The CDR3 runs 15 residues. This chain's CDR3 is CASSLEAGLLHEQFF. The DNA of the CDR3 is TGTGCCAGCAGCTTAGAAGCTGGGCTCCTCCATGAGCAGTTCTTC.

This clonotype came up many times. V gene TRBV5-1 combines with J gene TRBJ2-1; 9 bases align to TRBD2. Germline CDR1 SGHRS, CDR2 YFSETQ. Trimming removed 4 bases from V and 5 bases from J; junction bases left unmatched: 10. CDR3 size: 16 residues. CDR3 amino acids: CASSPPAGGPNNEQFF. For the CDR3, the DNA is TGCGCCAGCAGCCCGCCAGCGGGGGGCCCTAACAATGAGCAGTTCTTC.

This clonotype occurred a few times. The CDR3 DNA reads TGTGCCAGCAGCATTCAGAACACTGAAGCTTTCTTT. Its translation is CASSIQNTEAFF. The V and J genes are TRBV5-6 and TRBJ1-1, with unresolved D. Germline CDR1 and CDR2: SGHDT and YYEEEE. Trimming stripped 4 bases from V and 1 base from J, with 5 bases between. This CDR3 has 12 amino acids.

The chain uses TRBV20-1 and TRBJ2-1, with 7 bases matching TRBD1. There are 13 residues in the CDR3. V shed 4 bases and J 8 bases; nucleotides not matched to a gene: 8. Looked up from germline, CDR1 is DFQATT and CDR2 is SNEGSKA (reference sequence). The CDR3 is CSANPGDRDEQFF. The CDR3 bases are TGCAGTGCTAACCCCGGCGACAGGGATGAGCAGTTCTTC.

This clonotype was observed a few times. This chain uses TRBV6-5 with TRBJ1-1, with D uncertain. The CDR3 length is 14 residues. The V gene's germline CDR1 is MNHEY and CDR2 SVGAGI. The ends were cut back, 3 bases at V and 2 bases at J, with 10 bases in the middle. CDR3 sequence (DNA): TGTGCCAGCAGTTATTCGGTGGGTAACACTGAAGCTTTCTTT. It is translated as CASSYSVGNTEAFF.

This clonotype was seen many times. The V call is TRBV4-3, the J call TRBJ1-5; D unresolved. The CDR3 has 14 residues. The ends were cut back, 1 base at V and 6 bases at J, with 10 bases in the middle. From germline, CDR1 is LGHNA and CDR2 YSLEER. CDR3 bases: TGCGCCAGCAGCCAAGCGGTCCGGCTTCAGCCCCAGCATTTT. It codes for CASSQAVRLQPQHF.

This chain uses TRBV20-1 with TRBJ2-1; the match to TRBD2 covers 10 bases. Germline-derived CDR1 and CDR2 are DFQATT and SNEGSKA (reference sequence). Trimming at V came to 5 bases and at J to 5 bases, leaving 6 bases not matched to a gene. The CDR3 is 14 residues long. The CDR3 spells CSAPGLAFNNEQFF. The CDR3 nucleotides read TGCAGTGCTCCGGGACTAGCGTTTAACAATGAGCAGTTCTTC.

This clonotype has more than one count but fewer than ten. DNA for the CDR3: TGTGCCAGCTCACCAAGGATCGATCAGCCCCAGCATTTT. Translating gives CASSPRIDQPQHF. The V call is TRBV18, the J call TRBJ1-5; no firm D call. Germline V gene data show CDR1 as KGHSH and CDR2 as LQKENI. The CDR3 is 13 amino acids. Trimming cost V 2 bases and J 5 bases, with 7 bases left between them.